This T cell receptor (beta chain) comes out of a study of OX40 agonist ivuxolimab in advanced cancers. Study-wide context: Ivuxolimab, which patients received intravenously every 2 weeks, was dosed at 0.01 to 10 mg/kg. Participants, roughly 80% male, averaged roughly 59 years of age, ranging from roughly 23 to 80.

CDR1 and CDR2 (germline): MNHNS, SASEGT. There are 12 residues in the CDR3. V was shortened by 3 bases and J by 4 bases, with 7 bases between the two germline ends. On this clone itself: What it binds is not known.

Clones were sequenced by immunoSEQ multiplex PCR, and TCRdb holds only the in-frame ones, with some missing. The repertoire holds more than 75,000 clones, with about 85% as singletons. Findings of the study overall: Both CD4+ and CD8+ T cell populations in blood had undergone clonal expansion by week 6 at 0.1 to 3.0 mg/kg.

V is TRBV6-1 and J is TRBJ2-7; no firm D call. The receptor was derived from an adult with an advanced solid tumor such as melanoma, head and neck, liver or kidney cancer. The specimen was CD4+ or CD8+ T cells sorted from blood, collected in a trial of the OX40 agonist ivuxolimab. CDR3 DNA sequence: TGTGCCAGCAGTGAGGTGGGGTACGAGCAGTACTTC. Its protein product is CASSEVGYEQYF.